This TCR beta chain derives from a study of metastatic and nonmetastatic thyroid tumors. Sample share makes this clone medium-sized. MiXCR re-clonotyped the PCR reads for TCRdb. This table holds 15,000 to 20,000 clones, 20% to 25% found once. No patient received treatment before thyroid surgery. Losses at the gene ends were 5 bases for V and 4 bases for J; bases not matched to a gene: 12. CDR1 is SEHNR, CDR2 FQNEAQ, per germline (reference sequence). This CDR3 is built from 16 residues. The clonotype was recovered from a female donor with papillary thyroid cancer or a benign thyroid nodule (not recorded which). Some clones in this sample may be carry-over from other donors' samples. The chain combines TRBV7-9 with TRBJ2-3; TRBD1 matches at 7 bases. The material sequenced was adjacent normal tissue. CDR3 nucleotides: TGTGCCAGCAGCCCTACAGGGGATGCTAGGGCAGATACGCAGTATTTT. Encoded protein: CASSPTGDARADTQYF.